This section outlines one T cell receptor beta chain sequence together with its context. Its specific antigen is unknown. Qualities for individual bases were not recorded, and no much larger clone is one base off. This record belongs to a study of T cell changes during pregnancy in multiple sclerosis (dated 2019 in TCRdb). With regard to the full study: Changes in the T cell repertoire over the course of pregnancy were examined in this study in women with multiple sclerosis.

Library creation used the immunoSEQ multiplex PCR assay. The table comes from immuneACCESS by way of TCRdb, which keeps in-frame sequences with V and J called. Part of the clones is missing from these tables; in studies checked, under half for an unresolved V gene and the rest for unknown reasons. In all, the sample holds about 24,000 clones, and 86% of those were seen once. Together, the top ten hold 8% of the sample. The input for sequencing was CD8+ T cells from peripheral blood mononuclear cells, taken in the first trimester of pregnancy. The source of this sequence is a female donor in good health, enrolled as a control in a pregnancy study.

The DNA reads as follows: TGTGCCACCAGCAGAGATGGGGACGGGGGTCCCGGGGAGCTGTTTTTT. Translated, this is CATSRDGDGGPGELFF. Here the chain combines TRBV15 and TRBJ2-2; TRBD2 might be the D gene, on 6 matching bases. CDR1 and CDR2, per the germline V gene (reference sequence), are LNHNV and YYDKDF. V was cut back by 0 bases and J by 6 bases, leaving a gap of 14 bases between them. From the cysteine up to the phenylalanine, the CDR3 has a length of 16 residues. Here the CDR3 DNA is all that survives: 48 bases in frame from base 1.